The rows below give T cell receptor beta chains drawn from one sample of a study of blood T cell repertoires in COVID-19. Here immunoSEQ multiplex PCR was the method, and the copy in TCRdb shows in-frame clones only, minus some. The data show some 400,000 clones, approximately 89% seen once. Sequencing was carried out using peripheral blood. These receptors all come from a woman aged 30 to 39 with COVID-19, enrolled during active disease. Each CDR3 is given with its conserved first and last residue. A D gene is named only where the DNA matches it firmly. The size field is filled for only some rows; it gives once, few, many or a size class.

>TRBV6-4|TRBD2|NA|TRBJ2-7
CASSPAGEGYEQYF
TGTGCCAGCAGTCCGGCGGGAGAGGGCTACGAGCAGTACTTC
>TRBV2|TRBD2|once|TRBJ2-7
CATEAGGPPSF
TGTGCCACTGAAGCGGGAGGGCCCCCCAGCTTC
>TRBV7-9|NA|NA|TRBJ1-6
CASSRGGRGSPLHF
TGTGCCAGCAGCCGCGGGGGAAGAGGATCACCCCTCCACTTT
>TRBV14|TRBD1|NA|TRBJ1-4
CASSQWDSSNEKLFF
TGTGCCAGCAGCCAATGGGACAGCTCTAATGAAAAACTGTTTTTT
>TRBV20-1|NA|NA|TRBJ2-7
CSARPYEQYF
TGCAGTGCTAGACCGTACGAGCAGTACTTC
>TRBV30|TRBD1|NA|TRBJ1-5
CAWSMNRGRNQPQHF
TGTGCCTGGAGCATGAACAGGGGACGCAATCAGCCCCAGCATTTT
>TRBV6-5|NA|NA|TRBJ1-5
CASSPVPRSQPQHF
TGTGCCAGCAGTCCAGTCCCCCGGAGTCAGCCCCAGCATTTT
>TRBV6-1|TRBD1|NA|TRBJ2-7
CASSEWVPDRGRVHPAYEQYF
TGTGCCAGCAGTGAATGGGTCCCCGACAGGGGGCGCGTCCACCCAGCCTACGAGCAGTACTTC
>TRBV29-1|NA|few|TRBJ1-2
CSVARDNALYGYTF
TGCAGCGTTGCTCGGGACAACGCCCTCTATGGCTACACCTTC
>TRBV30|TRBD1|NA|TRBJ1-4
CAWSTRGREKLFF
TGTGCCTGGAGTACCAGGGGGCGGGAAAAACTGTTTTTT
>TRBV27|TRBD1|NA|TRBJ2-7
CASSLTGGSSYEQYF
TGTGCCAGCAGCCTGACAGGGGGCTCTTCCTACGAGCAGTACTTC